This TCR beta chain was sequenced in a study of T cells in Graves' hyperthyroidism and ophthalmopathy. Study overall: At the time of initial diagnosis and before any treatment, peripheral blood was collected.

Amplification of TCR beta CDR3 regions used RNA as the template. RT-PCR in the first round (using the HTBI primer set) targeted the TCR CDR3. TCRdb reanalysed the multiplex PCR reads using MiXCR and keeps one entry per CDR3 protein. The sample includes a few hundred thousand distinct CDR3 sequences, 13% to 15% of them seen just once. Trimming shortened V by 4 bases and J by 4 bases, and 10 bases separated the two germline ends. The CDR3 contains 13 residues. Germline values: CDR1 MNHEY, CDR2 SMNVEV (reference sequence). Points on this clonotype: Its antigen is unknown.

Points from the study as a whole: Researchers found most expanded thyroid clonotypes above 0.001 in blood as well.

The chain is built from TRBV27 and TRBJ1-2; unclear D gene. The source material was blood. This clonotype originated in a woman in her fifties or sixties with Graves' ophthalmopathy. DNA of the CDR3: TGTGCCAGCAGTTACCGGGGTGGCTATGGCTACACCTTC. The encoded protein is CASSYRGGYGYTF.